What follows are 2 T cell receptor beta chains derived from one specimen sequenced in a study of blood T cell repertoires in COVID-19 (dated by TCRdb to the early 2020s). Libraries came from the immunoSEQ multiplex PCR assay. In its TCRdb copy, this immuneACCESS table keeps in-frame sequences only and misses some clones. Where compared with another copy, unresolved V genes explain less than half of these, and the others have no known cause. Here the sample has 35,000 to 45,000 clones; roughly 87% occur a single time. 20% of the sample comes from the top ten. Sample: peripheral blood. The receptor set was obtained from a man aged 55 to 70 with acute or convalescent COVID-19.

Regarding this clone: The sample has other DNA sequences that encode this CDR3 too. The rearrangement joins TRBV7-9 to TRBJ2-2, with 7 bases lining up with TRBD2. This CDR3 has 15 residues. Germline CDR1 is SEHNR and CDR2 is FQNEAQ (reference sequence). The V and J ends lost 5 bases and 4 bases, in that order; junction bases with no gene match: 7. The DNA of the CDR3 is TGTGCCAGCAGCCCTCGCGGGGGAGCCACCGGGGAGCTGTTTTTT. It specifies CASSPRGGATGELFF. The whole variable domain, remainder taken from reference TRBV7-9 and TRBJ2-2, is DTGVSQNPRHKITKRGQNVTFRCDPISEHNRLYWYRQTLGQGPEFLTYFQNEAQLEKSRLLSDRFSAERPKGSFSTLEIQRTEQGDSAMYLCASSPRGGATGELFFGEGSRLTVL.

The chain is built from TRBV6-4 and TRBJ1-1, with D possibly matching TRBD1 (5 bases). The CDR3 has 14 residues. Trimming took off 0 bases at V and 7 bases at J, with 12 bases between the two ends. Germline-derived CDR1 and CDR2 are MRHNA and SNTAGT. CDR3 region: CASSDSTGANEAFF. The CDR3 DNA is TGTGCCAGCAGTGACTCGACTGGGGCCAATGAAGCTTTCTTT.